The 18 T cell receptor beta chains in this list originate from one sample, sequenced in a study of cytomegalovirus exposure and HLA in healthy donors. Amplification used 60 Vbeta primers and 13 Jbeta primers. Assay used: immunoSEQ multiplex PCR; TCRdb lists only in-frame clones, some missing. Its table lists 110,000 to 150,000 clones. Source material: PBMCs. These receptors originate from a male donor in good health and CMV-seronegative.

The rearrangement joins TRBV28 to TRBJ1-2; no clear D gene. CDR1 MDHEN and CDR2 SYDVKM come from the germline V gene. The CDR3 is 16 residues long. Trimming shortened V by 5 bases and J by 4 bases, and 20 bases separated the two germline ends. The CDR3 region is CASSVLSGTSSYGYTF. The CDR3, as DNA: TGTGCCAGCAGTGTTCTTTCAGGTACCTCGAGCTATGGCTACACCTTC.

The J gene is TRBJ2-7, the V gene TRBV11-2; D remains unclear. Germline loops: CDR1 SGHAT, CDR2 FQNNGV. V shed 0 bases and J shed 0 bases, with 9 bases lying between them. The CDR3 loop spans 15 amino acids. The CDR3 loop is CASSLEIGFSYEQYF. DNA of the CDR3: TGTGCCAGCAGCTTAGAGATCGGGTTCTCCTACGAGCAGTACTTC.

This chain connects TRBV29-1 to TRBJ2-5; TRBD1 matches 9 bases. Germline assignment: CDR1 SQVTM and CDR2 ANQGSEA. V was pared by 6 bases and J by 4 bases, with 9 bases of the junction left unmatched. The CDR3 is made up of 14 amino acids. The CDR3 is CSVPDRGIGETQYF. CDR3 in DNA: TGCAGCGTCCCTGACAGGGGGATTGGAGAGACCCAGTACTTC.

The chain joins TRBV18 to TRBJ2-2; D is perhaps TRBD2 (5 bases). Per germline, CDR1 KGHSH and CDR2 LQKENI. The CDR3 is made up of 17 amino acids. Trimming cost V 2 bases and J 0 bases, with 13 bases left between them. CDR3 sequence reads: CASSPLATTSNTGELFF. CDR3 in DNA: TGTGCCAGCTCACCATTAGCGACAACCTCGAACACCGGGGAGCTGTTTTTT.

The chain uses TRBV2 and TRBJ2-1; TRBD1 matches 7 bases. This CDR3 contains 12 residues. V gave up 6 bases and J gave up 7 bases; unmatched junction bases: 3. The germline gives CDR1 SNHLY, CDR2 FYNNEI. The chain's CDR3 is CASSGQENEQFF. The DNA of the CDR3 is TGTGCCAGCAGCGGACAGGAGAATGAGCAGTTCTTC.

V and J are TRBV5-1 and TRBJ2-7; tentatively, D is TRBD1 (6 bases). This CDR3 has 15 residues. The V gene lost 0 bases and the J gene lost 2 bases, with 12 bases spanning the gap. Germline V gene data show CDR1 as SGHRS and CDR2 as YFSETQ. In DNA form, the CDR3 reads TGCGCCAGCAGCTTGGGGAAGACAGGACCCTACGAGCAGTACTTC. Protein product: CASSLGKTGPYEQYF.

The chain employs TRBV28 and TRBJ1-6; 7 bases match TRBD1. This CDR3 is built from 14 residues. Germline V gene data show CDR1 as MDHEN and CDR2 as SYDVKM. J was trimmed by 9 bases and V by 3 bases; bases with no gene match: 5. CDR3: CASSLTGTRSPLHF. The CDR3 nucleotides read TGTGCCAGCAGTTTGACAGGGACACGTTCACCCCTCCACTTT. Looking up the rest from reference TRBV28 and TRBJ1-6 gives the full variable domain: DVKVTQSSRYLVKRTGEKVFLECVQDMDHENMFWYRQDPGLGLRLIYFSYDVKMKEKGDIPEGYSVSREKKERFSLILESASTNQTSMYLCASSLTGTRSPLHFGNGTRLTVT.

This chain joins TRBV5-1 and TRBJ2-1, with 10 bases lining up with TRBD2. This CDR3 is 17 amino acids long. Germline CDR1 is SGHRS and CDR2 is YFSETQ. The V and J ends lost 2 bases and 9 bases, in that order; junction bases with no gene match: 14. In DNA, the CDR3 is TGCGCCAGCAGCTTCGGGCTAGCGGGAGTATCGTATGTTGAGCAGTTCTTC. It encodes CASSFGLAGVSYVEQFF.

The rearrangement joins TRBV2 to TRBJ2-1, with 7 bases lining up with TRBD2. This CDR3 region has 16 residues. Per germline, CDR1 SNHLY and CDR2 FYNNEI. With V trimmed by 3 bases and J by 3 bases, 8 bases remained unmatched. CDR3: CASSDFLGTIYNEQFF. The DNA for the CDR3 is TGTGCCAGCAGTGATTTTCTGGGGACTATCTACAATGAGCAGTTCTTC.

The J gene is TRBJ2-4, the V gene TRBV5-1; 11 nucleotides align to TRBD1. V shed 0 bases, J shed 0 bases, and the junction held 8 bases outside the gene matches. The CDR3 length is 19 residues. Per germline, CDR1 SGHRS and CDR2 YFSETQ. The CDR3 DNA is TGCGCCAGCAGCTTGGAAATGGACAGGGGGCCTGTAGCCAAAAACATTCAGTACTTC. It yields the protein CASSLEMDRGPVAKNIQYF.

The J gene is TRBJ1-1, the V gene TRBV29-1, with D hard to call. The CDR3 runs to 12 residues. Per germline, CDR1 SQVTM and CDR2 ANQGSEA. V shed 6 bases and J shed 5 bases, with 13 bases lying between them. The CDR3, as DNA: TGCAGCGTATCGTCGACGGAGACTGAAGCTTTCTTT. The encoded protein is CSVSSTETEAFF. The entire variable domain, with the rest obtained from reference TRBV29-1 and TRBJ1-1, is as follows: SAVISQKPSRDICQRGTSLTIQCQVDSQVTMMFWYRQQPGQSLTLIATANQGSEATYESGFVIDKFPISRPNLTFSTLTVSNMSPEDSSIYLCSVSSTETEAFFGQGTRLTVV.

CDR3 coding DNA: TGTGCCAGCAGCTTTCCCGTGGGCGCCTACAATGAGCAGTTCTTC. This sequence encodes CASSFPVGAYNEQFF. The chain joins TRBV7-3 to TRBJ2-1; D unclear. Germline lookup yields CDR1 SGHTA and CDR2 FQGTGA. The CDR3 consists of 15 residues. Trimming took 3 bases from V and 2 from J, leaving 11 bases between them. Supplemented by reference TRBV7-3 and TRBJ2-1, the full variable domain reads GAGVSQTPSNKVTEKGKYVELRCDPISGHTALYWYRQSLGQGPEFLIYFQGTGAADDSGLPNDRFFAVRPEGSVSTLKIQRTERGDSAVYLCASSFPVGAYNEQFFGPGTRLTVL.

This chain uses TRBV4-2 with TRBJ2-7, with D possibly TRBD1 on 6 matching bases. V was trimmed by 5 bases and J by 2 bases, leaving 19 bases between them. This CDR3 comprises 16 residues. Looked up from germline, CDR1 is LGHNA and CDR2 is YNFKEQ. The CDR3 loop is CASSYEPGHQAYEQYF. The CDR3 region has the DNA TGTGCCAGCAGCTATGAACCGGGACATCAGGCCTACGAGCAGTACTTC.

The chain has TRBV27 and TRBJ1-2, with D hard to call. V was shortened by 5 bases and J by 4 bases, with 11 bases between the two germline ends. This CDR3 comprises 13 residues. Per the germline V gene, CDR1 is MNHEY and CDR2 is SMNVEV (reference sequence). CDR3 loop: CASSINRFYGYTF. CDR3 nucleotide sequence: TGTGCCAGCAGTATTAATCGGTTCTATGGCTACACCTTC.

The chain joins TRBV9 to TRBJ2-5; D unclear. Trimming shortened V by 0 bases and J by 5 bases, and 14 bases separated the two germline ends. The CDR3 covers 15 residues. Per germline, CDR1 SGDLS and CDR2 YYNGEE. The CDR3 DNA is TGTGCCAGCAGCGTAGGGTCAACCGATCGGGAGACCCAGTACTTC. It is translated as CASSVGSTDRETQYF.

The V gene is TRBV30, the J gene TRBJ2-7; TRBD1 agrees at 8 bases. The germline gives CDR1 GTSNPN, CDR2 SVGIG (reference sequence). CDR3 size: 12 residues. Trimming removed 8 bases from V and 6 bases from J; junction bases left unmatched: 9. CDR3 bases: TGTGCCAGGGGGCAGGGGGCCGGCGAGCAGTACTTC. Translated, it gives CARGQGAGEQYF.

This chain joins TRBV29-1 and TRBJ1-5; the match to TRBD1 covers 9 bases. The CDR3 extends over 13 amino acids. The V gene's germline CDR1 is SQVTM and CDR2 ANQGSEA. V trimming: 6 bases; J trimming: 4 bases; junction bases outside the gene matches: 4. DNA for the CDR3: TGCAGCGTAGGACAGGGGATGAATCAGCCCCAGCATTTT. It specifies CSVGQGMNQPQHF.

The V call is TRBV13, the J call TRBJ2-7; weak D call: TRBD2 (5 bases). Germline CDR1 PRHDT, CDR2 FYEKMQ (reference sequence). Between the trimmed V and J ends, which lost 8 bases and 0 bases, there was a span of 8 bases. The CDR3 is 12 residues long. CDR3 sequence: CASRGTSYEQYF. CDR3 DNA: TGTGCCAGCCGGGGAACCTCCTACGAGCAGTACTTC. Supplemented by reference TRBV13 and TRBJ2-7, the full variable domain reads AAGVIQSPRHLIKEKRETATLKCYPIPRHDTVYWYQQGPGQDPQFLISFYEKMQSDKGSIPDRFSAQQFSDYHSELNMSSLELGDSALYFCASRGTSYEQYFGPGTRLTVT.